This T cell receptor beta chain was sequenced for a study of identical twins. Whole-study findings and limits: While abundant cord blood beta clonotypes carried fewer insertions, memory repertoires showed no such pattern. Cross-sectional statistical analysis, not tracking of the same donors, underpinned the conclusions.

Worth noting for this clonotype: Its antigen is unknown.

A universal primer site was incorporated via template switching, and the cDNA contained unique molecular identifiers. TCRdb ran MiXCR on the 5' RACE reads and lists one entry per CDR3 protein. Seen here are more than 400,000 distinct CDR3 sequences, roughly 15% observed once, and the top ten hold roughly 0.43%. CDR3 length: 14 residues. V lost 5 bases, J lost 3 bases, and 14 bases lay in between. Germline V lookup: CDR1 DFQATT, CDR2 SNEGSKA (reference sequence). Separately, the same data were catalogued under a study of yellow fever vaccine responses in identical twins.

Sequencing input: CD4+ T cells sorted from blood. The chain joins TRBV20-1 to TRBJ1-5, with D possibly TRBD1 on 6 matching bases. This TCR derives from a woman under 30 in good health. The CDR3 loop is CSAPLGGNNQPQHF. In DNA form, the CDR3 reads TGCAGTGCTCCTTTAGGGGGGAACAATCAGCCCCAGCATTTT.